These 24 T cell receptor beta chains share one sample of origin, sequenced in a study of T cells in Graves' hyperthyroidism and ophthalmopathy. TCR beta CDR3 sequences were amplified from RNA transcripts. First-round RT-PCR targeting the TCR CDR3 was performed with the HTBI primer set. TCRdb reprocessed the multiplex PCR reads with MiXCR, giving one entry per CDR3 protein. The sample includes a few hundred thousand distinct CDR3 sequences, under 15% of them seen just once. The source material was blood. These receptors were obtained from a woman aged 30 to 39 with Graves' hyperthyroidism.

With respect to this clonotype: A read error may explain this, as a much larger clone is one base away. This chain links TRBV5-6 with TRBJ2-2; 12 bases map to TRBD1. The V gene's germline CDR1 is SGHDT and CDR2 YYEEEE. This CDR3 region has 15 residues. V was pared by 3 bases and J by 6 bases, with 3 bases of the junction left unmatched. The CDR3 protein is CASSSGTGGPGELFF. The CDR3 bases are TGTGCCAGCAGCTCCGGGACAGGGGGCCCCGGGGAGCTGTTTTTT.

This clonotype appeared many times. The chain joins TRBV6-1 to TRBJ2-2; TRBD2 is a possible D gene (5 bases). The CDR3 is made up of 14 amino acids. Germline V gene lookup returns CDR1 MNHNS and CDR2 SASEGT. V lost 6 bases, J lost 4 bases, and 12 bases lay in between. Here the CDR3 DNA reads TGTGCCAGCAGGTCTCCAGAGGGCACCGGGGAGCTGTTTTTT. Residues: CASRSPEGTGELFF.

This clonotype has just a few counts. This chain uses TRBV29-1 with TRBJ2-7; 7 nucleotides match TRBD1. This CDR3 has 14 amino acids. Germline assignment: CDR1 SQVTM and CDR2 ANQGSEA. Trimming removed 1 base from V and 3 bases from J; junction bases left unmatched: 6. In DNA, the CDR3 is TGCAGCGTTGAAGGCTCGGGGACAGTCTACGAGCAGTACTTC. It yields the protein CSVEGSGTVYEQYF.

This clonotype was seen a single time. This clone may be a read error of a much larger clone one base away. The V and J genes are TRBV7-9 and TRBJ2-3; D ambiguous. CDR1 and CDR2 (germline): SEHNR, FQNEAQ (reference sequence). CDR3 length equals 12 residues. V was pared by 4 bases and J by 4 bases, with 6 bases between. CDR3 sequence (DNA): TGTGCCAGCAGCTACGGTGCAGATACGCAGTATTTT. It yields the protein CASSYGADTQYF.

The chain recombines TRBV28 with TRBJ1-5; TRBD1 aligns across 10 bases. The germline V gene encodes CDR1 MDHEN and CDR2 SYDVKM. The CDR3 extends over 14 amino acids. V was clipped by 5 bases and J by 6 bases; unmatched bases: 4. The CDR3 region has the DNA TGTGCCAGCAGTCGGGACAGGGGTGGTCAGCCCCAGCATTTT. Protein product: CASSRDRGGQPQHF.

This clonotype came up many times. This chain joins TRBV28 and TRBJ2-2; 11 nucleotides agree with TRBD2. Per the germline V gene, CDR1 is MDHEN and CDR2 is SYDVKM. The junction had 0 bases not matched to a gene; V was cut back by 3 bases and J by 0 bases. This CDR3 is 16 amino acids long. The CDR3 protein is CASSFSGRANTGELFF. The CDR3 coding sequence is TGTGCCAGCAGTTTTAGCGGGAGGGCGAACACCGGGGAGCTGTTTTTT.

V usage is TRBV12-3 or TRBV12-4 and J usage is TRBJ2-7; 12 bases agree with TRBD1. This CDR3 is 15 amino acids long. J lost 4 bases, V lost 8 bases, and 9 bases had no gene match. The CDR3: CASWSPGQGAYEQYF. The CDR3 DNA follows: TGTGCCAGCTGGTCGCCGGGACAGGGGGCATACGAGCAGTACTTC.

This clonotype came up many times. In DNA form, the CDR3 reads TGCAGTGCAGGCCGCCCCGGGCTCGAGGAGCAGTACTTC. This sequence encodes CSAGRPGLEEQYF. The chain carries TRBV20-1 and TRBJ2-7; unclear D gene. This CDR3 comprises 13 residues. V was pared by 6 bases and J by 7 bases, with 19 bases between. Germline-derived CDR1 and CDR2 are DFQATT and SNEGSKA (reference sequence).

As concerns this clonotype: This could be a read error, since a much larger clone is one nucleotide away. The chain joins TRBV28 to TRBJ1-3; D ambiguous. CDR1 is MDHEN, CDR2 SYDVKM, per germline. With 3 bases removed from V and 0 bases from J, the gap between germline ends came to 6 bases. This CDR3 is 14 amino acids long. Here the CDR3 reads CASSFWNSGNTIYF. CDR3 DNA sequence: TGTGCCAGCAGTTTCTGGAACTCTGGAAACACCATATATTTT.

The V gene is TRBV7-2, the J gene TRBJ2-7; the match to TRBD2 covers 13 bases. CDR1 is SGHTA and CDR2 is FQGNSA in the germline V gene. V was clipped by 2 bases and J by 2 bases; unmatched bases: 3. CDR3 size: 16 residues. The CDR3 DNA follows: TGTGCCAGCAGCTTATTAGGGACTAGCGGGGCCTACGAGCAGTACTTC. This codes for CASSLLGTSGAYEQYF.

The rearrangement uses TRBV6-5 and TRBJ2-1, with 8 bases identical to TRBD2. Germline CDR1 is MNHEY and CDR2 is SVGAGI. The ends lost 2 bases at V and 9 bases at J; junction bases unmatched: 18. The CDR3 contains 18 residues. CDR3 sequence: CASSYGDLNGRALAEQFF. The CDR3 region has the DNA TGTGCCAGCAGTTACGGGGATTTGAACGGGAGGGCCCTAGCTGAGCAGTTCTTC.

This clonotype has at least ten counts. The genes are TRBV20-1 and TRBJ2-1; the match to TRBD2 covers 8 bases. The junction had 11 bases not matched to a gene; V was cut back by 0 bases and J by 7 bases. The CDR3 sequence is 16 residues long. From germline, CDR1 is DFQATT and CDR2 SNEGSKA (reference sequence). This chain's CDR3 is CSARDPRAGGLNEQFF. The CDR3 nucleotides read TGCAGTGCTAGAGATCCACGGGCGGGAGGTCTTAATGAGCAGTTCTTC.

V is TRBV14 and J is TRBJ1-4, with 7 bases lining up with TRBD1. The CDR3 totals 13 residues. Trimming removed 4 bases from V and 9 bases from J; junction bases left unmatched: 5. Germline CDR1 is SGHDN and CDR2 is FVKESK. CDR3 coding DNA: TGTGCCAGCAGCCCAGACAGGGCGAAAAAACTGTTTTTT. Translation gives CASSPDRAKKLFF.

This clonotype was seen ten or more times. This rearrangement joins TRBV12-3 or TRBV12-4 to TRBJ2-7; 8 bases map to TRBD2. The CDR3 runs 16 residues. V shed 3 bases and J 2 bases; nucleotides not matched to a gene: 9. Here the CDR3 DNA reads TGTGCCAGCAGTTTTTCAAGCGGGGGAGGGCCCTACGAGCAGTACTTC. This gives the protein CASSFSSGGGPYEQYF.

This clonotype was observed many times. This chain connects TRBV6-2 or TRBV6-3 to TRBJ2-2; TRBD2 matches 13 bases. The CDR3 is 18 amino acids. The V segment lost 0 bases and the J segment 1 base; nucleotides outside the gene matches: 2. The germline V gene encodes CDR1 MNHEY and CDR2 SVGEGT. CDR3 sequence (DNA): TGTGCCAGCAGTTACTCGACTAGCGGGAGGCAGAACACCGGGGAGCTGTTTTTT. Translation: CASSYSTSGRQNTGELFF.

This clonotype was counted many times. The chain is built from TRBV3-1 and TRBJ2-7; D might be TRBD1 (6 bases). The CDR3 length is 12 residues. V lost 3 bases and J 7 bases, leaving 10 bases between the germline ends. In germline, CDR1 is LGHDT, CDR2 YNNKEL (reference sequence). The CDR3 region has the DNA TGTGCCAGCAGCCACTCCAGGGGTGAGCAGTACTTC. Translating it yields CASSHSRGEQYF.

J is TRBJ2-6 and V is TRBV6-5; D ambiguous. The CDR3 runs 15 residues. The V gene lost 2 bases and the J gene lost 2 bases, with 7 bases spanning the gap. The V gene's germline CDR1 is MNHEY and CDR2 SVGAGI. CDR3 residues: CASSYDGAGANVLTF. CDR3 in DNA: TGTGCCAGCAGTTACGATGGGGCTGGGGCCAACGTCCTGACTTTC.

CDR3 in amino acids: CSARAPLAGNEQFF. In DNA, the CDR3 is TGCAGTGCTAGAGCCCCACTAGCGGGAAATGAGCAGTTCTTC. The chain uses TRBV20-1 and TRBJ2-1; 10 positions agree with TRBD2. CDR3 size: 14 residues. In germline, CDR1 is DFQATT, CDR2 SNEGSKA (reference sequence). V dropped 1 base and J dropped 7; count of bases not matched to a gene: 4.

This clonotype is a singleton in its sample. V gene TRBV25-1 combines with J gene TRBJ2-3, with 9 bases matching TRBD1. Germline-derived CDR1 and CDR2 are MGHDK and SYGVNS. V gave up 4 bases and J gave up 4 bases; unmatched junction bases: 6. This CDR3 comprises 15 residues. CDR3: CASSAGQGFPDTQYF. The CDR3 bases are TGTGCCAGCAGTGCGGGACAGGGTTTTCCAGATACGCAGTATTTT. The full variable domain, rest sourced from reference TRBV25-1 and TRBJ2-3, is EADIYQTPRYLVIGTGKKITLECSQTMGHDKMYWYQQDPGMELHLIHYSYGVNSTEKGDLSSESTVSRIRTEHFPLTLESARPSHTSQYLCASSAGQGFPDTQYFGPGTRLTVL.

This clonotype was seen at least ten times. The chain recombines TRBV20-1 with TRBJ2-5; 8 bases are shared with TRBD1. Trimming cost V 5 bases and J 1 base; bases outside gene matches: 6. CDR1 is DFQATT, CDR2 SNEGSKA, per germline (reference sequence). The CDR3 is 14 amino acids. CDR3 residues: CSAPGGPSQETQYF. The CDR3 DNA follows: TGCAGTGCTCCAGGGGGCCCCTCCCAAGAGACCCAGTACTTC.

V gene TRBV5-1 combines with J gene TRBJ1-1, with 7 bases identical to TRBD1. The CDR3 has 16 residues. Unmatched junction bases numbered 14, after V lost 4 bases and J lost 5 bases. CDR1 is SGHRS, CDR2 YFSETQ, per germline. CDR3 protein: CASSIGQVAGVTEAFF. The CDR3 DNA follows: TGCGCCAGCAGCATCGGACAGGTCGCGGGAGTAACTGAAGCTTTCTTT.

This clonotype was seen repeatedly, ten times or more. This chain links TRBV24-1 with TRBJ2-1; 8 nucleotides agree with TRBD2. The junction had 8 bases not matched to a gene; V was cut back by 2 bases and J by 6 bases. The CDR3 extends over 16 amino acids. Per the germline V gene, CDR1 is KGHDR and CDR2 is SFDVKD. CDR3 residues: CATSDYPAGVTNEQFF. In DNA form, the CDR3 reads TGTGCCACCAGTGATTATCCAGCGGGAGTTACCAATGAGCAGTTCTTC.

Points on this clonotype: A much larger clonotype is one base distant, so this may be a read error. The rearrangement links TRBV7-9 to TRBJ2-5, with D possibly being TRBD2 (5 bases). CDR1 and CDR2 from the germline V gene are SEHNR and FQNEAQ (reference sequence). The CDR3 has 15 amino acids. V lost 3 bases and J 4 bases, leaving 15 bases between the germline ends. The DNA for the CDR3 is TGTGCCAGCAGCTTGCCGGGATTACAAAGAGAGACCCAGTACTTC. Protein sequence: CASSLPGLQRETQYF.

This clonotype has at least ten counts. This sequence joins TRBV12-3 or TRBV12-4 and TRBJ1-1; D is undetermined. V lost 3 bases, J lost 4 bases, and 9 bases lay in between. The CDR3 totals 13 residues. The CDR3 is CASSFTDRTEAFF. The CDR3 coding sequence is TGTGCCAGCAGTTTTACCGACCGCACTGAAGCTTTCTTT.